The 20 T cell receptor beta chains in this list originate from one sample, sequenced in a study of esophageal squamous cell carcinoma under preoperative chemotherapy. Stated time point: before preoperative PTX-NDP chemotherapy. TCRdb re-analysed the PCR reads in MiXCR, keeping a single row per CDR3 protein. The table lists some 30,000 distinct CDR3 sequences, under 60% of them singletons. This material was obtained from a patient given preoperative chemotherapy. All receptors come from a human donor with esophageal squamous cell carcinoma. The donor label of this sample is uncertain.

CDR3 DNA: TGTGCCAGCAGCCCCCAGACAGGGGGCGGAACCAAAAACATTCAGTACTTC. Amino acids: CASSPQTGGGTKNIQYF. This chain uses TRBV7-2 with TRBJ2-4, with 10 bases lining up with TRBD1. J was trimmed by 2 bases and V by 5 bases; bases with no gene match: 9. Germline loops: CDR1 SGHTA, CDR2 FQGNSA. The CDR3 consists of 17 residues.

As for this clonotype: One junction end disagrees with the germline gene, perhaps due to a read error. The chain is built from TRBV6-1 and TRBJ2-5; D uncertain. The germline V gene encodes CDR1 MNHNS and CDR2 SASEGT. This CDR3 is built from 16 residues. In nucleotides, the CDR3 is TGTGCCAGCAGGGGATTTTGGGGAAGCGACCCAGAGACGCAGTACTTT. Encoded protein: CASRGFWGSDPETQYF.

Remarks on this clonotype: Compared with germline, one end of the junction differs, possibly owing to a read error. V is TRBV7-2 and J is TRBJ2-5; perhaps D is TRBD1 or TRBD2 (6 bases each). Germline values: CDR1 SGHTA, CDR2 FQGNSA. The CDR3 loop spans 16 amino acids. CDR3 sequence (DNA): TGTGCCAGCAGGGGGGCGGGGCGCCGTGACCAAGACACCCAGTACTTC. This translates into CASRGAGRRDQDTQYF.

The rearrangement joins TRBV11-3 to TRBJ2-3, with 8 positions matching TRBD2. V lost 2 bases, J lost 2 bases, and 9 bases stayed unmatched. CDR1 and CDR2 (germline): SGHNT, YENEEA. The CDR3 has 17 residues. The CDR3 DNA reads TGTGCCAGCAGCTTAAATCGGCGGGGGGAGTTCACAGATACGCAGTATTTT. Its translation: CASSLNRRGEFTDTQYF.

This clonotype was detected a few times. The V gene is TRBV27, the J gene TRBJ2-6; 7 bases are a match to TRBD1. The CDR3 is 15 amino acids. Germline lookup yields CDR1 MNHEY and CDR2 SMNVEV (reference sequence). Trimming removed 7 bases from V and 0 bases from J; junction bases left unmatched: 3. The CDR3 bases are TGTGCCAGCACGACAGGGAGCTCTGGGGCCAACGTCCTGACTTTC. Translated: CASTTGSSGANVLTF. Supplemented by reference TRBV27 and TRBJ2-6, the full variable domain reads EAQVTQNPRYLITVTGKKLTVTCSQNMNHEYMSWYRQDPGLGLRQIYYSMNVEVTDKGDVPEGYKVSRKEKRNFPLILESPSPNQTSLYFCASTTGSSGANVLTFGAGSRLTVL.

This clonotype was found many times. CDR3 nucleotide sequence: TGCAGTGCTGCCCGAGTGGACGCATCGGCAGATACGCAGTATTTT. This encodes CSAARVDASADTQYF. The rearrangement links TRBV20-1 to TRBJ2-3; D call uncertain. The CDR3 spans 15 residues. Trimming removed 5 bases at V and 4 bases at J, with 19 bases between. CDR1 is DFQATT, CDR2 SNEGSKA, per germline (reference sequence).

The chain employs TRBV7-3 and TRBJ2-5; 7 bases are a match to TRBD1. CDR3 length equals 16 residues. V was clipped by 5 bases and J by 11 bases; unmatched bases: 20. The V gene's germline CDR1 is SGHTA and CDR2 FQGTGA. For the CDR3, the DNA is TGTGCCAGCAGCGCCACAGGGGCCCGAGACCAGGATACGCAGTACTTC. Translated, it gives CASSATGARDQDTQYF.

This clonotype was observed a single time. The conserved final phenylalanine or tryptophan is absent from the CDR3, which likely points to a read error. J is TRBJ2-5 and V is TRBV7-6, with 7 bases matching TRBD2. CDR3 size: 14 residues. Losses at the gene ends were 1 base for V and 2 bases for J; bases not matched to a gene: 1. Germline V lookup: CDR1 SGHVS, CDR2 FNYEAQ. CDR3 bases: TGTGCCAGCAGCTTAGACGGGGGGCAAGAGACCCAGTACTCG. Translated, it gives CASSLDGGQETQYS.

For this clonotype: One end of the junction does not line up with germline, which may come from a read error. The chain carries TRBV4-2 and TRBJ2-3; 7 bases fit TRBD1. The assigned J gene may be wrong: the sequence end matches TRBJ2-4 better. CDR3 length: 16 amino acids. Germline V gene data show CDR1 as LGHNA and CDR2 as YNFKEQ. This CDR3 reads CVSSPQGRRAKNTQYF. CDR3 nucleotides: TGTGTGAGCAGCCCACAGGGGCGGAGAGCCAAAAACACTCAGTACTTC.

This clonotype is judged medium-sized. The rearrangement links TRBV7-2 to TRBJ2-7; the match to TRBD2 covers 7 bases. This CDR3 has 15 amino acids. V shed 0 bases, J shed 2 bases, and the junction held 4 bases outside the gene matches. From germline, CDR1 is SGHTA and CDR2 FQGNSA. CDR3 bases: TGTGCCAGCAGCTTAGCTTGGGGAGGGACCTACGAGCAGTACTTC. As protein: CASSLAWGGTYEQYF.

This chain joins TRBV7-2 and TRBJ2-3, with D possibly being TRBD1 (6 bases). The end of the DNA fits TRBJ2-7 better, so the J call may be wrong. This CDR3 is built from 14 residues. Germline CDR1 and CDR2: SGHTA and FQGNSA. This CDR3 reads CAGSVGEQGALQYF. The CDR3 bases are TGTGCGGGCAGCGTGGGGGAACAGGGAGCTTTGCAGTACTTC.

This clonotype occurred a few times. V is TRBV7-2 and J is TRBJ2-5; 9 bases align to TRBD2. V was pared by 1 base and J by 11 bases, with 14 bases of the junction left unmatched. Germline V lookup: CDR1 SGHTA, CDR2 FQGNSA. The CDR3 runs to 16 residues. The CDR3 nucleotides read TGTGCCAGCAGCTTAGGTACTAGCGGGTACTACAATGAGCAGTACTTC. Translated, it gives CASSLGTSGYYNEQYF.

This clonotype has a handful of counts. V gene TRBV11-2 combines with J gene TRBJ1-2, with D maybe TRBD1 (5 bases). This CDR3 is built from 15 residues. Per germline, CDR1 SGHAT and CDR2 FQNNGV. Trimming pared 4 bases from V and 4 bases from J, leaving 16 bases between. CDR3 amino acids: CASSSLPDRAYGYTF. The CDR3 DNA reads TGTGCCAGCAGCTCCCTCCCCGACAGAGCCTATGGCTACACCTTC.

The gene calls are TRBV6-1 and TRBJ2-2; tentative D call: TRBD1 (6 bases). Trimming pared 6 bases from V and 9 bases from J, leaving 20 bases between. The CDR3 contains 15 residues. Germline assignment: CDR1 MNHNS and CDR2 SASEGT. CDR3 in amino acids: CASSFFWTASRELFF. CDR3 bases: TGTGCCAGCAGCTTTTTTTGGACAGCAAGCCGGGAGCTGTTTTTT.

This clonotype was detected a few times. The CDR3 DNA follows: TGTGCCAGCAGTTTATCCAAGGGCAAGTTGAATGAGCAGTTCTTC. Translation gives CASSLSKGKLNEQFF. V and J are TRBV12-3 or TRBV12-4 and TRBJ2-1, with D uncertain. Trimming took 2 bases from V and 7 from J, leaving 15 bases between them. This CDR3 contains 15 residues.

The chain has TRBV5-1 and TRBJ2-5, with TRBD1 matching 7 bases. The CDR3 is 17 residues long. Germline V lookup: CDR1 SGHRS, CDR2 YFSETQ. The J segment lost 5 bases and the V segment lost 6 bases, leaving 19 bases of the junction unmatched. CDR3 protein: CASNSEIGTAIRETQYF. DNA for the CDR3: TGCGCCAGCAACTCTGAAATAGGGACAGCGATTCGGGAGACCCAGTACTTC. Using reference TRBV5-1 and TRBJ2-5 for the parts outside the CDR3, the full variable domain is KAGVTQTPRYLIKTRGQQVTLSCSPISGHRSVSWYQQTPGQGLQFLFEYFSETQRNKGNFPGRFSGRQFSNSRSEMNVSTLELGDSALYLCASNSEIGTAIRETQYFGPGTRLLVL.

This clonotype was seen ten or more times. The chain joins TRBV12-3 or TRBV12-4 to TRBJ2-2, with 8 bases matching TRBD2. Trimming at V came to 4 bases and at J to 7 bases, leaving 5 bases not matched to a gene. This CDR3 is 14 amino acids long. The CDR3 coding sequence is TGTGCCAGCAGTTCCGGGACTAGAATCGGGGAGCTGTTTTTT. This translates into CASSSGTRIGELFF.

The chain carries TRBV6-5 and TRBJ2-1; D unclear. Germline values: CDR1 MNHEY, CDR2 SVGAGI. V dropped 2 bases and J dropped 13 bases, with 15 bases sitting between them. The CDR3 totals 13 residues. CDR3 DNA: TGTGCCAGCAGTTACAATAGGCAAGAGACCCAGTTCTTC. This sequence encodes CASSYNRQETQFF.

The CDR3 is CASSEPNTQYF. For the CDR3, the DNA is TGTGCCAGCAGTGAACCCAATACGCAGTATTTT. This chain connects TRBV6-1 to TRBJ2-3; D remains unclear. Germline CDR1 is MNHNS and CDR2 is SASEGT. CDR3 size: 11 residues. Trimming removed 2 bases at V and 7 bases at J, with 4 bases between.

This clonotype was recorded only once. One end of the junction is discordant with germline, which a read error may explain. The chain employs TRBV6-1 and TRBJ2-3, with 7 bases fitting TRBD1. Germline assignment: CDR1 MNHNS and CDR2 SASEGT. The CDR3 is 15 amino acids. As DNA, the CDR3 is TGTGCCAGCAGCCACGGACAGGTGAACACAGATACGCTGTATTTT. This encodes CASSHGQVNTDTLYF.